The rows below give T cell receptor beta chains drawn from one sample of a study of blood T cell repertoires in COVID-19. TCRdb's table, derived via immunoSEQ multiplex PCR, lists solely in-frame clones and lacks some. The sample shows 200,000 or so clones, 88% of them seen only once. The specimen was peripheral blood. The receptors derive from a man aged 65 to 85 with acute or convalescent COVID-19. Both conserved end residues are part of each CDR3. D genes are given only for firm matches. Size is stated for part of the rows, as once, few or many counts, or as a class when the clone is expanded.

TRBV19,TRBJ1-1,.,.,CASMREANTEAFF,TGTGCCAGTATGCGGGAGGCGAACACTGAAGCTTTCTTT
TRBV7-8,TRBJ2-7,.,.,CASSLASSSGSYEQYF,TGTGCCAGCAGCTTAGCGTCATCGTCGGGGTCCTACGAGCAGTACTTC
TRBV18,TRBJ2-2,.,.,CASSLHRDTNTGELFF,TGTGCCAGCTCCCTTCACAGGGACACGAACACCGGGGAGCTGTTTTTT
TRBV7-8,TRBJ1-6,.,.,CASSRDTRGNSPLHF,TGTGCCAGCAGCCGCGATACCAGGGGTAATTCACCCCTCCACTTT
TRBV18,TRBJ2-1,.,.,CASSPWRSGEQFF,TGTGCCAGCTCACCATGGAGGTCGGGCGAGCAGTTCTTC
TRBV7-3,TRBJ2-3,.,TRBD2,CASSSGLAADTQYF,TGTGCCAGCAGCTCCGGACTAGCGGCAGATACGCAGTATTTT
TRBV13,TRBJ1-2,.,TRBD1,CASSLSTGNGYTF,TGTGCCAGCAGCTTATCGACAGGGAATGGCTACACCTTC
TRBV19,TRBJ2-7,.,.,CASSGGSGPWEQYF,TGTGCCAGTAGTGGTGGAAGCGGGCCCTGGGAGCAGTACTTC
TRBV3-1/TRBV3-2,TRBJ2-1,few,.,CASSQDPTTYDEQFF,TGTGCCAGCAGCCAAGACCCAACAACGTACGATGAGCAGTTCTTC
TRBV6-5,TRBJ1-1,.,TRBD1,CAIRTGNTEAFF,TGTGCCATCAGGACAGGGAACACTGAAGCTTTCTTT
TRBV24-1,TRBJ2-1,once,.,CATSRTHEQFF,TGTGCCACCAGTAGGACTCATGAGCAGTTCTTC
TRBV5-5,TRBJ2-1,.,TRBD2,CASSFAGTRIHEQFF,TGTGCCAGCAGCTTCGCAGGGACTAGGATCCATGAGCAGTTCTTC
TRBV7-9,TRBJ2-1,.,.,CASSRDILSYNEQFF,TGTGCCAGCAGCCGCGATATTTTGTCCTACAATGAGCAGTTCTTC
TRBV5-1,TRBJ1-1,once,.,CASSFSRVENTEAFF,TGCGCCAGCAGCTTTTCCCGGGTGGAAAACACTGAAGCTTTCTTT
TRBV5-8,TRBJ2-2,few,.,CASSLEGSRTGELFF,TGTGCCAGCAGCTTGGAGGGGTCTAGAACCGGGGAGCTGTTTTTT
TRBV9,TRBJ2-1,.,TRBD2,CASSVEGGRIQTSSYNEQFF,TGTGCCAGCAGCGTAGAAGGCGGGAGGATCCAAACTAGCTCCTACAATGAGCAGTTCTTC
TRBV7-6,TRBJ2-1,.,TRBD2,CASSLTSGSINEQFF,TGTGCCAGCAGCCTTACTAGCGGGAGTATAAATGAGCAGTTCTTC
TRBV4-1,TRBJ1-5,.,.,CASSQTALMGQPQHF,TGCGCCAGCAGCCAGACTGCCCTAATGGGTCAGCCCCAGCATTTT
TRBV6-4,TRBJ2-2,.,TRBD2,CASSDSRLAGGNTGELFF,TGTGCCAGCAGTGACTCCCGACTAGCGGGAGGGAACACCGGGGAGCTGTTTTTT
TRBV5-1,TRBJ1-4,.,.,CASSSTGRSNEKLFF,TGCGCCAGCAGCTCCACAGGGCGGTCTAATGAAAAACTGTTTTTT
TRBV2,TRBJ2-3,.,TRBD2,CASSEDVAGVITDTQYF,TGTGCCAGCAGTGAAGACGTAGCGGGAGTCATCACAGATACGCAGTATTTT
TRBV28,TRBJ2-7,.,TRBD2,CASRPPSLAGGPNLREQYF,TGTGCCAGCCGCCCCCCCTCACTAGCGGGAGGGCCGAATCTAAGGGAGCAGTACTTC
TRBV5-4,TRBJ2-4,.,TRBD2,CASSLGGTSGRVAKNIQYF,TGTGCCAGCAGCTTGGGCGGGACTAGCGGGAGAGTGGCCAAAAACATTCAGTACTTC
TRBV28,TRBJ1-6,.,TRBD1,CASRSPMMTGSYSPLHF,TGTGCCAGCAGGTCACCCATGATGACAGGGTCATATTCACCCCTCCACTTT
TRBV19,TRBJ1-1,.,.,CASSPGRLGGDTEAFF,TGTGCCAGTAGTCCCGGAAGGTTAGGGGGGGACACTGAAGCTTTCTTT
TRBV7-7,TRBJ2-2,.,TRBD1,CASSPTTGETAGELFF,TGTGCTAGCAGCCCAACTACAGGGGAGACCGCCGGGGAGCTGTTTTTT
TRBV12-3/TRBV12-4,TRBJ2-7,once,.,CASSFRGYEQYF,TGTGCCAGCAGTTTCAGGGGATACGAGCAGTACTTC
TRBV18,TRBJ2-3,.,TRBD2,CASSPPSGGTDTQYF,TGTGCCAGCTCACCCCCTAGCGGCGGCACAGATACGCAGTATTTT
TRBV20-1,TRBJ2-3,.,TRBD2,CSASWGSGRDADTQYF,TGCAGTGCTAGTTGGGGTAGCGGGAGGGATGCAGATACGCAGTATTTT
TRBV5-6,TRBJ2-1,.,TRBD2,CASSHTGTSPRGEQFF,TGTGCCAGCAGCCATACCGGGACTAGCCCACGCGGTGAGCAGTTCTTC
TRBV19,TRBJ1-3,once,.,CASTIRNSGNTIYF,TGTGCCAGTACTATCAGGAACTCTGGAAACACCATATATTTT
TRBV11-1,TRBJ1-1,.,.,CASSSRTEAFF,TGTGCCAGCAGCTCTCGGACTGAAGCTTTCTTT
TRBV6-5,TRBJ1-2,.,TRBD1,CASSYSGTVHGYTF,TGTGCCAGCAGTTACTCCGGGACAGTCCATGGCTACACCTTC
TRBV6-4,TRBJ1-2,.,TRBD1,CASRGQGRGYTF,TGTGCCAGCAGGGGACAGGGGCGCGGCTACACCTTC
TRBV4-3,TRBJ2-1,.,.,CASSQDKSFNEQFF,TGCGCCAGCAGCCAAGATAAGAGCTTCAATGAGCAGTTCTTC
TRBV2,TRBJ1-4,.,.,CASIEDVQGEKLFF,TGTGCCAGCATTGAAGATGTCCAGGGGGAAAAACTGTTTTTT
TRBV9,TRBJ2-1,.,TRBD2,CASSSTSGYNEQFF,TGTGCCAGCAGCTCCACTAGCGGCTACAATGAGCAGTTCTTC
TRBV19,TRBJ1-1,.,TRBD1,CASTRTGEAFF,TGTGCCAGTACCAGGACAGGGGAAGCTTTCTTT
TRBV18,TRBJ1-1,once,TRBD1,CASSPGQGVNTEAFF,TGTGCCAGCTCACCGGGACAGGGCGTGAACACTGAAGCTTTCTTT
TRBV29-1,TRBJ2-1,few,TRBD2,CSVEEQRGLYNEQFF,TGCAGCGTTGAAGAGCAGCGGGGCCTTTACAATGAGCAGTTCTTC
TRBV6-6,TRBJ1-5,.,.,CTSNQNGQSNQPQHF,TGTACCAGCAACCAGAACGGACAGAGCAATCAGCCCCAGCATTTT
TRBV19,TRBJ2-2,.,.,CASNDPADGELFF,TGTGCCAGTAACGATCCCGCGGACGGGGAGCTGTTTTTT
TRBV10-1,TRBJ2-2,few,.,CASSEGERSTGELFF,TGCGCCAGCAGTGAGGGGGAGAGGAGCACCGGGGAGCTGTTTTTT
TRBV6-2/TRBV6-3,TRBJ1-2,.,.,CASSSWTVSYGYTF,TGTGCCAGCAGTTCCTGGACAGTGAGCTATGGCTACACCTTC
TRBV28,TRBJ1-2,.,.,CASRFIGYGYTF,TGTGCCAGCAGATTTATCGGCTATGGCTACACCTTC
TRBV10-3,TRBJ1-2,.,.,CAIRGDTAYYGYTF,TGTGCCATCAGGGGGGACACAGCATACTATGGCTACACCTTC